This TCR beta chain was profiled in a study of regulatory T cells in long-lasting Graves disease. Building of the TCR beta libraries involved iRepertoire HTBI primers and Arm-PCR of CDR3 regions. TCRdb analysed the multiplex PCR reads with MiXCR anew, one entry per CDR3 protein. Found here are a few hundred thousand distinct CDR3 sequences, around 15% of them singletons; the top ten hold roughly a sixth. The CDR3 is 12 residues long. The germline V and J ends were trimmed by 10 bases and 7 bases, with 13 bases remaining between them. Per the germline V gene, CDR1 is LGHDT and CDR2 is YNNKEL (reference sequence). Time point given: newly diagnosed GD, antithyroid drugs for less than 3 months. RNA from PBMCs was the source of the TCR library. The table lists this clonotype with a few counts. These data were likewise used in another study, on T cells in Graves' hyperthyroidism and ophthalmopathy. As that report states: The model forecast ophthalmopathy, anticipating it by a median around 6.9 months before onset.

The origin of this receptor is a woman aged 50 to 65 with Graves disease. The chain combines TRBV3-1 with TRBJ2-2, with D perhaps being TRBD1 or TRBD2 (5 bases each). This specimen consisted of peripheral blood mononuclear cells (PBMCs), obtained at new diagnosis, from a patient treated with antithyroid drugs. The CDR3 coding sequence is TGTGCCACCGCTAGTGGGGGCGGGGAGCTGTTTTTT. It specifies CATASGGGELFF.